The 3 T cell receptor beta chains given below trace back to one sample, sequenced in a study of shared clonotypes between healthy human individuals. TCRdb keeps only in-frame clones here, not all; method: immunoSEQ multiplex PCR. Here the sample spans 2 million to 2.5 million clones, under 95% being singletons. Sequenced input: naive CD4+ T cells from PBMCs. Noted subset: CD45RA+ positively selected. These receptors originate from a man between 18 and 35 years old in good health. Some clones in this sample may be carry-over from other donors' samples.

V gene TRBV5-1 combines with J gene TRBJ2-2, with 9 nucleotides matching TRBD1. The CDR3 consists of 16 residues. V lost 4 bases, J lost 4 bases, and 8 bases stayed unmatched. Germline CDR1 SGHRS, CDR2 YFSETQ. The CDR3 DNA reads as TGCGCCAGCAGCCAAGGGGACAGGGCCATCACCGGGGAGCTGTTTTTT. As protein: CASSQGDRAITGELFF.

This chain uses TRBV6-4 with TRBJ1-5; a weak D match, TRBD1 (5 bases). CDR1 MRHNA and CDR2 SNTAGT come from the germline V gene. The CDR3 is made up of 17 amino acids. Trimming shortened V by 4 bases and J by 5 bases, and 21 bases separated the two germline ends. The CDR3 DNA follows: TGTGCCAGCAGTGTGGGGGTCGGGGCCCAGAAGCATCAGCCCCAGCATTTT. Amino acids: CASSVGVGAQKHQPQHF.

To note about this clone: Other DNA sequences in the sample encode the same CDR3. This rearrangement joins TRBV5-1 to TRBJ2-5; 9 nucleotides match TRBD2. CDR1 SGHRS and CDR2 YFSETQ come from the germline V gene. This CDR3 comprises 13 residues. V trimming: 4 bases; J trimming: 3 bases; junction bases outside the gene matches: 1. CDR3 sequence (DNA): TGCGCCAGCAGCCGCGGGGGGGAAGAGACCCAGTACTTC. Translated, it gives CASSRGGEETQYF.